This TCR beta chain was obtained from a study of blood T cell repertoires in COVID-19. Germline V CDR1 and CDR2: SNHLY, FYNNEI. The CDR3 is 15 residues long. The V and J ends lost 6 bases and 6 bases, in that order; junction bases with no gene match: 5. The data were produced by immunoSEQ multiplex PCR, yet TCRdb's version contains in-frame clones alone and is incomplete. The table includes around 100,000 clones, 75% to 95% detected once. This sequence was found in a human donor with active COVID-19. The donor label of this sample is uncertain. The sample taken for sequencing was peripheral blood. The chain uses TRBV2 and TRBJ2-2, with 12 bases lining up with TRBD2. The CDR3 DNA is TGTGCCAGCAGGGCTAGCGGGGGGGCTGCCGGGGAGCTGTTTTTT. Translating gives CASRASGGAAGELFF.